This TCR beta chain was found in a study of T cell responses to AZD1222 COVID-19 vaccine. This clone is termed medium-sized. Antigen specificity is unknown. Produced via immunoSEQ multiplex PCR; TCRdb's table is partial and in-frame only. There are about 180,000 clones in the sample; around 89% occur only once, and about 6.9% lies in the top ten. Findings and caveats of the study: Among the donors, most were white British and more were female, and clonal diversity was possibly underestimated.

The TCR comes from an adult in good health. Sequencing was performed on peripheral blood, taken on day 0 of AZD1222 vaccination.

CDR3 amino acids: CASSLEAGSGQPQHF. The CDR3 bases are TGTGCCAGCAGCTTAGAGGCAGGCTCGGGGCAGCCCCAGCATTTT. The rearrangement joins TRBV7-6 to TRBJ1-5; D gene unclear. V dropped 1 base and J dropped 7 bases, with 14 bases sitting between them. Germline assignment: CDR1 SGHVS and CDR2 FNYEAQ. This CDR3 is 15 amino acids long.